This TCR beta chain was retrieved from a study of blood T cells in healthy people across ages. Study results and caveats: There was no known CMV status for donors, so expanded clonotype changes were possibly confounded.

A J-beta primer mix and a sample-barcoded 5' primer were used in a second PCR of roughly 6 to 12 cycles. TCRdb independently ran MiXCR on the 5' RACE reads; one entry per CDR3 protein. The table includes some 1,500,000 distinct CDR3 sequences, less than 45% detected once. Note on this clonotype: Antigen specificity is unknown.

Trimming stripped 1 base from V and 0 bases from J, with 9 bases between. The V gene's germline CDR1 is LNHDA and CDR2 SQIVND (reference sequence). The CDR3 runs 15 residues. This receptor was identified in a young woman in good health. Sequencing used blood. The chain couples TRBV19 to TRBJ1-2; D ambiguous. As DNA, the CDR3 is TGTGCCAGTAGTATAGTTGGCCTATCTAACTATGGCTACACCTTC. Translated, it gives CASSIVGLSNYGYTF.